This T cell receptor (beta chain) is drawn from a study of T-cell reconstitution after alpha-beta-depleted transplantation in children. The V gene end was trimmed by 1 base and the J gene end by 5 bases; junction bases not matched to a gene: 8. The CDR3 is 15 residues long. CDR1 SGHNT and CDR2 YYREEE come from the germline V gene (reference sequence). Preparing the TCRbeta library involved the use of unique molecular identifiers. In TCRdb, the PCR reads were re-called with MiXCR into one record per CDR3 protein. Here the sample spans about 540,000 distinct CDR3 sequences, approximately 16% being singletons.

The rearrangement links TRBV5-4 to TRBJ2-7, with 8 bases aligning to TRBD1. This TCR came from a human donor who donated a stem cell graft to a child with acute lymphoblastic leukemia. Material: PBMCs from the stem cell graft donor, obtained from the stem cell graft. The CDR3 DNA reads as TGTGCCAGCAGCTTGCCAGGGGGCGGAGTGAACGAGCAGTACTTC. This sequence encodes CASSLPGGGVNEQYF.